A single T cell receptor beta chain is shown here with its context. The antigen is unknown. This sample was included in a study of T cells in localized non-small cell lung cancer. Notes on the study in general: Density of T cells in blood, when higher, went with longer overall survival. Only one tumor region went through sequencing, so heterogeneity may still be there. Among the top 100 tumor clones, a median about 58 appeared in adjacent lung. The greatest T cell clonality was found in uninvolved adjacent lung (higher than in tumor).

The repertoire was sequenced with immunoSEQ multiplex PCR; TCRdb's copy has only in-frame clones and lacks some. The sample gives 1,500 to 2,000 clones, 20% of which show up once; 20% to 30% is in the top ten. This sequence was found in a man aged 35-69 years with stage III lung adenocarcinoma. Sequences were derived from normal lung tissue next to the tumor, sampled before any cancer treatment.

This chain's CDR3 is CASSPREGGRETQYF. For the CDR3, the DNA is TGTGCCAGCAGCCCAAGAGAAGGAGGGAGGGAGACCCAGTACTTC. The chain employs TRBV11-3 and TRBJ2-5; TRBD2 might be the D (6 bases). CDR3 length: 15 residues. Germline V gene sequence: CDR1 SGHNT, CDR2 YENEEA. Between the trimmed V and J ends, which lost 5 bases and 5 bases, there was a span of 18 bases. The full variable domain, with the rest looked up from reference TRBV11-3 and TRBJ2-5, is EAGVVQSPRYKIIEKKQPVAFWCNPISGHNTLYWYLQNLGQGPELLIRYENEEAVDDSQLPKDRFSAERLKGVDSTLKIQPAELGDSAVYLCASSPREGGRETQYFGPGTRLLVL.